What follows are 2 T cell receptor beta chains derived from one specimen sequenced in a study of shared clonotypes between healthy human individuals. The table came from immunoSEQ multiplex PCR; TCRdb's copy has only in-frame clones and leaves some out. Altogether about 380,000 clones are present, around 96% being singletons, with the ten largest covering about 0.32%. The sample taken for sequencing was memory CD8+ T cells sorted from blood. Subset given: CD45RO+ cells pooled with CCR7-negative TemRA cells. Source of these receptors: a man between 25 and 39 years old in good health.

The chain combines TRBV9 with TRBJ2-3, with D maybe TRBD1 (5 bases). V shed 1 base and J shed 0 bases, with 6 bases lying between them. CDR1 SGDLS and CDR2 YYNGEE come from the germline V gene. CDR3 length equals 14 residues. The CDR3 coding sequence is TGTGCCAGCAGCGTAACAGGTAGCACAGATACGCAGTATTTT. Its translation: CASSVTGSTDTQYF.

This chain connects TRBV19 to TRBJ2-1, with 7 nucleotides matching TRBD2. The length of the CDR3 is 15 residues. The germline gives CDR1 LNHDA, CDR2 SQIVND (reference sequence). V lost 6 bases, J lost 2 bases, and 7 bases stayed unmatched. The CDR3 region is CASSNSGPPYNEQFF. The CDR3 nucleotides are TGTGCCAGTAGCAATAGCGGGCCCCCCTACAATGAGCAGTTCTTC.